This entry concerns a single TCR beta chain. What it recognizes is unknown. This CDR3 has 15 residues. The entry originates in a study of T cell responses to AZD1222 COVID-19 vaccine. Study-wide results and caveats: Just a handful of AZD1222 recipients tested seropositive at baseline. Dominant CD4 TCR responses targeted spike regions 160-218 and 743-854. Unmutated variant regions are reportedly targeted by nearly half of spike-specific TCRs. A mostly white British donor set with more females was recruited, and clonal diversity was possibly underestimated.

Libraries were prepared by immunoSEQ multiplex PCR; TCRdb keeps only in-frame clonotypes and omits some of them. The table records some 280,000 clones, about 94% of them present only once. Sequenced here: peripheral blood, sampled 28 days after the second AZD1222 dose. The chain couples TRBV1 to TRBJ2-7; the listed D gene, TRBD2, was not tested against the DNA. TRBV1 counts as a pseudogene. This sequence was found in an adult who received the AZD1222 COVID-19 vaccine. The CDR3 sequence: CTSSQGEVNSYEQYF. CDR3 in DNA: TGCACCAGCAGCCAGGGAGAGGTCAACTCCTACGAGCAGTACTTC.